This T cell receptor gamma chain was captured by sequencing in a study of Vδ1+ human thymocytes. The CDR3 covers 13 residues. Germline V gene lookup returns CDR1 EGSTGY and CDR2 YDSYTSSV. RNA was extracted from the cells and then reverse transcribed. The CDR3 regions were amplified by multiplex PCR from V-gene primers to a constant-region primer. TCRdb re-called the multiplex PCR reads using CATT. The table includes about 36,000 gamma-chain clones, over 20% detected once. A remark on this clone: No antigen is known for it. A much larger clone lies a single base off, so this may be a read error.

Study-wide findings and caveats: Thymic TRG and TRD repertoires appeared highly polyclonal, with Gaussian CDR3 length distributions.

The chain employs TRGV4 and TRGJ1 or TRGJ2. This sequence was found in a girl less than two years old who had congenital heart surgery. Sample: Vdelta1+ gamma-delta thymocytes from the thymus. The sample's subset: FACS-sorted CD3+ TCRalphabeta- TCRVdelta1+ TCRVdelta2- thymocytes. The CDR3 DNA is TGTGCCACCTGGGGTGGGCCGGATTATAAGAAACTCTTT. Amino acid sequence: CATWGGPDYKKLF.